The rows below give T cell receptor beta chains drawn from one sample of a study of post-analysis software for immune sequencing data. TCRdb reprocessed the PCR reads via MiXCR and lists one record per CDR3 protein. The repertoire holds approximately 730,000 distinct CDR3 sequences, with less than 35% as singletons. The specimen was blood. The receptor set was obtained from a girl aged 10 to 17 with multiple sclerosis. The CDR3 runs from the conserved cysteine through the conserved F or W. A D gene is named only where the DNA matches it firmly. Clone size is stated in some rows and not others, as once, few, many or a class when expanded.

size	J	V	D	CDR3	DNA
.	TRBJ2-1	TRBV20-1	.	CSATRRVSEQFF	TGCAGTGCCACCAGGAGAGTCTCGGAGCAGTTCTTC
many	TRBJ2-1	TRBV20-1	TRBD1	CSAVRDRAYNEQFF	TGCAGTGCTGTCCGGGACAGGGCCTACAATGAGCAGTTCTTC
few	TRBJ2-7	TRBV5-1	.	CASSLDSFSYEQYF	TGCGCCAGCAGCTTGGACAGCTTTTCCTACGAGCAGTACTTC
many	TRBJ2-1	TRBV12-3/TRBV12-4	TRBD1	CASRGQAYNEQFF	TGTGCCAGCAGGGGACAGGCCTACAATGAGCAGTTCTTC
few	TRBJ2-7	TRBV21-1	.	CASSKRRDYEQYF	TGTGCCAGCAGCAAACGCAGGGACTACGAGCAGTACTTC
.	TRBJ2-2	TRBV28	.	CASSSPPPLSGVNAGELFF	TGTGCCAGCAGTTCCCCCCCCCCTCTATCCGGGGTAAACGCCGGGGAGCTGTTTTTT
many	TRBJ2-7	TRBV4-3	.	CASSQDLGARYEQYF	TGCGCCAGCAGCCAAGACTTGGGGGCGCGATACGAGCAGTACTTC
many	TRBJ2-7	TRBV7-2	TRBD2	CASSLAGREVDEQYF	TGTGCCAGCAGCTTAGCGGGGCGGGAGGTCGACGAGCAGTACTTC
.	TRBJ1-2	TRBV14	.	CASSGRTNYGYTF	TGTGCCAGCTCGGGCAGAACTAACTATGGCTACACCTTC
.	TRBJ1-1	TRBV27	.	CASRKGNTEAFF	TGTGCCAGCAGAAAAGGGAACACTGAAGCTTTCTTT
.	TRBJ2-5	TRBV27	TRBD2	CASRRIAGEPETQYF	TGTGCCAGCAGGCGAATAGCGGGGGAGCCAGAGACCCAGTACTTC
.	TRBJ2-1	TRBV20-1	TRBD2	CSAPPGGSANGQFF	TGCAGTGCTCCGCCCGGCGGGAGCGCTAATGGGCAGTTCTTC
few	TRBJ2-7	TRBV15	.	CATSRLGLVYEQYF	TGTGCCACCAGCCGACTAGGGTTGGTTTACGAGCAGTACTTC
few	TRBJ2-1	TRBV6-5	.	CASSYSAGDNEQFF	TGTGCCAGCAGTTACTCGGCCGGGGACAATGAGCAGTTCTTC
once	TRBJ2-7	TRBV29-1	TRBD2	CSVVRREMGYEQYF	TGCAGCGTTGTGAGGCGGGAGATGGGCTACGAGCAGTACTTC
.	TRBJ1-4	TRBV28	.	CASSRGGLDEKLFF	TGTGCCAGCAGCCGGGGGGGCTTGGATGAAAAACTGTTTTTT
.	TRBJ2-1	TRBV9	.	CASSALSNEQFF	TGTGCCAGCAGCGCGTTGAGCAATGAGCAGTTCTTC
.	TRBJ1-2	TRBV7-2	TRBD1	CASSIRTGNLYGYTF	TGTGCCAGCAGCATCCGGACAGGAAACCTCTATGGCTACACCTTC
.	TRBJ2-5	TRBV29-1	TRBD2	CSANSGGNQETRYF	TGCAGCGCCAACAGCGGGGGCAACCAAGAGACCCGGTACTTC
few	TRBJ2-6	TRBV20-1	TRBD1	CSAIRTGTSGANVLTF	TGCAGTGCTATTAGGACAGGGACGTCTGGGGCCAACGTCCTGACTTTC
.	TRBJ2-3	TRBV12-3/TRBV12-4	.	CASSFSTYTQYF	TGTGCCAGCAGCTTCTCCACGTATACGCAGTATTTT
.	TRBJ2-1	TRBV15	TRBD2	CATSRVGVTLAGTYNGQFF	TGTGCCACCAGCAGAGTGGGCGTGACACTAGCGGGTACCTACAATGGGCAGTTCTTC
.	TRBJ2-1	TRBV5-5	TRBD1	CASSGDRAPYNEQFF	TGTGCCAGCAGCGGGGACAGGGCACCCTACAATGAGCAGTTCTTC
.	TRBJ2-1	TRBV20-1	TRBD2	CSARAPTSGVSWQFF	TGCAGTGCTAGGGCCCCCACTAGCGGGGTCAGCTGGCAGTTCTTC
.	TRBJ2-1	TRBV27	.	CASSPRGAGSALGSEQFF	TGTGCCAGCAGTCCCAGGGGAGCGGGATCCGCACTGGGCAGTGAGCAGTTCTTC